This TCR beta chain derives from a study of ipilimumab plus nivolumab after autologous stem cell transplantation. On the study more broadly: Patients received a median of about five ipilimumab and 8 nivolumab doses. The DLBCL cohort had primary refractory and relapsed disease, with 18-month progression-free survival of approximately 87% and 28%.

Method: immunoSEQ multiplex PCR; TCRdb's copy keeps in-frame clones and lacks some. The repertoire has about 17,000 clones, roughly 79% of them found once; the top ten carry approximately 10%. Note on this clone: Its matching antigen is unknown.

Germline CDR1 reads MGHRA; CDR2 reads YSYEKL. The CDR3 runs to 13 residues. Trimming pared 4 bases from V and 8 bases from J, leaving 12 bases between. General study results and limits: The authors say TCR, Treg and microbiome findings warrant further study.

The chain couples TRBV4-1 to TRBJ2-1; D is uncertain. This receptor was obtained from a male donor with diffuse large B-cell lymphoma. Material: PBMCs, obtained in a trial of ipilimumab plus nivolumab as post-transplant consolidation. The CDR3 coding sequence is TGCGCCAGCAGCCCCACAATCGGCGATGAGCAGTTCTTC. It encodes CASSPTIGDEQFF.